The next 20 T cell receptor beta chains were all read from a single sample in a study of blood T cells in healthy people across ages. Primers used in a second PCR of about 6 to 11 cycles were a sample-barcoded 5' primer and a J-beta primer mix. TCRdb analysed the 5' RACE reads with MiXCR anew, one entry per CDR3 protein. The table shows around 1,500,000 distinct CDR3 sequences, with roughly 28% occurring only once. Sample: blood. The receptors derive from a woman aged 25 to 45 in good health.

This clonotype occurred a few times. The chain links TRBV7-8 to TRBJ2-1, with TRBD2 matching over 8 bases. V was pared by 3 bases and J by 8 bases, with 12 bases of the junction left unmatched. The germline V gene has CDR1 SGHVS and CDR2 FQNEAQ. The CDR3 has 16 residues. The CDR3 DNA is TGTGCCAGCAGCTTCAGACTAGCGCAAAGGAACGATGAGCAGTTCTTC. The encoded protein is CASSFRLAQRNDEQFF.

This clonotype was recorded at least ten times. J is TRBJ2-1 and V is TRBV7-9, with 8 bases aligning to TRBD1. With 5 bases clipped from V and 0 bases from J, the junction kept 6 bases outside the gene matches. Germline V gene lookup returns CDR1 SEHNR and CDR2 FQNEAQ (reference sequence). The length of the CDR3 is 16 residues. CDR3 loop: CASSITGGRSYNEQFF. CDR3 DNA: TGTGCCAGCAGCATCACAGGGGGACGCTCCTACAATGAGCAGTTCTTC. Full variable domain (remainder filled in from reference TRBV7-9 and TRBJ2-1): DTGVSQNPRHKITKRGQNVTFRCDPISEHNRLYWYRQTLGQGPEFLTYFQNEAQLEKSRLLSDRFSAERPKGSFSTLEIQRTEQGDSAMYLCASSITGGRSYNEQFFGPGTRLTVL.

The J gene is TRBJ1-4, the V gene TRBV28; 8 nucleotides line up with TRBD1. This CDR3 comprises 12 residues. V shed 8 bases, J shed 8 bases, and the junction held 4 bases outside the gene matches. CDR1 and CDR2 from the germline V gene are MDHEN and SYDVKM. DNA for the CDR3: TGTGCCAGCGGACAGGGAAGGGAAAAACTGTTTTTT. Translation gives CASGQGREKLFF.

With regard to this clonotype: This clone may be a read error of a much larger clone one base away. The rearrangement uses TRBV12-3 or TRBV12-4 and TRBJ2-5; D call uncertain. The J call may not be correct, given that the DNA end is closer to TRBJ2-7. This CDR3 has 12 residues. CDR3 coding DNA: TGTGCCGGCAGTGACGGAGCCTACGAGCAGTACTTC. Residues: CAGSDGAYEQYF.

V usage is TRBV20-1 and J usage is TRBJ2-4; 14 bases map to TRBD2. With V trimmed by 0 bases and J by 13 bases, 11 bases remained unmatched. The CDR3 runs 16 residues. The germline V gene encodes CDR1 DFQATT and CDR2 SNEGSKA (reference sequence). In nucleotides, the CDR3 is TGCAGTGCTAGAGATCTGGGACTAGCGGGAGACCATGAGCAGTACTTC. It is translated as CSARDLGLAGDHEQYF.

This clonotype appeared many times. The V and J genes are TRBV5-1 and TRBJ2-2; D remains ambiguous. This CDR3 region has 13 residues. Germline V lookup: CDR1 SGHRS, CDR2 YFSETQ. V lost 5 bases, J lost 4 bases, and 9 bases lay in between. The CDR3 region has the DNA TGCGCCAGCAGGCTGGGCAGCACCGGGGAGCTGTTTTTT. Its translation: CASRLGSTGELFF. The whole variable domain, filled in from reference TRBV5-1 and TRBJ2-2, reads KAGVTQTPRYLIKTRGQQVTLSCSPISGHRSVSWYQQTPGQGLQFLFEYFSETQRNKGNFPGRFSGRQFSNSRSEMNVSTLELGDSALYLCASRLGSTGELFFGEGSRLTVL.

The chain carries TRBV6-5 and TRBJ1-5; TRBD1 matches at 7 bases. The CDR3 spans 14 residues. Unmatched junction bases numbered 5, after V lost 2 bases and J lost 7 bases. Germline-derived CDR1 and CDR2 are MNHEY and SVGAGI. For the CDR3, the DNA is TGTGCCAGCAGTTACGACAGGGTGGTCCAGCCCCAGCATTTT. It is translated as CASSYDRVVQPQHF.

This clonotype came up a few times. V is TRBV7-9 and J is TRBJ2-3; D remains ambiguous. Trimming took 8 bases from V and 8 from J, leaving 11 bases between them. Germline values: CDR1 SEHNR, CDR2 FQNEAQ (reference sequence). The CDR3 has 11 residues. The DNA for the CDR3 is TGTGCCAGCGAGGCGGACGGTACGCAGTATTTT. It specifies CASEADGTQYF.

This clonotype occurred many times. The chain combines TRBV12-3 or TRBV12-4 with TRBJ2-4, with D hard to call. V was shortened by 8 bases and J by 8 bases, with 10 bases between the two germline ends. The CDR3 is made up of 11 amino acids. The CDR3 region is CASGLRDIQYF. CDR3 sequence (DNA): TGTGCCAGCGGCCTTAGGGACATTCAGTACTTC.

Many counts were recorded for this clonotype. The rearrangement links TRBV5-1 to TRBJ2-5; 15 bases align to TRBD2. This CDR3 region has 14 residues. The V and J ends lost 7 bases and 4 bases, in that order; junction bases with no gene match: 2. The germline V gene has CDR1 SGHRS and CDR2 YFSETQ. The CDR3 bases are TGCGCCAGCCGGGGACTAGCGGGGGGAGAGACCCAGTACTTC. Translation: CASRGLAGGETQYF.

Only a few counts were recorded for this clonotype. V usage is TRBV20-1 and J usage is TRBJ2-1, with a tentative D call TRBD1 (5 bases). V dropped 3 bases and J dropped 9 bases, with 12 bases sitting between them. Germline V gene sequence: CDR1 DFQATT, CDR2 SNEGSKA (reference sequence). The CDR3 covers 12 residues. CDR3: CSASHLGPEQFF. In DNA form, the CDR3 reads TGCAGTGCTAGCCATCTGGGGCCTGAGCAGTTCTTC.

This clonotype showed up many times. This rearrangement joins TRBV29-1 to TRBJ2-7, with TRBD2 matching over 9 bases. This CDR3 contains 13 residues. Germline V lookup: CDR1 SQVTM, CDR2 ANQGSEA. After removal of 5 bases from V and 7 bases from J, the junction contained 9 bases not matched to a gene. The CDR3 region is CSVSGTSFGEQYF. For the CDR3, the DNA is TGCAGCGTTTCCGGGACTAGCTTTGGGGAGCAGTACTTC.

This clonotype was recorded at least ten times. The chain has TRBV29-1 and TRBJ2-3; 7 nucleotides align to TRBD2. J was trimmed by 5 bases and V by 4 bases; bases with no gene match: 9. CDR1 is SQVTM and CDR2 is ANQGSEA in the germline V gene. This CDR3 comprises 14 residues. The CDR3 DNA sequence: TGCAGCGTTGTAGCGGGTAACGTGGTAGATACGCAGTATTTT. Its translation is CSVVAGNVVDTQYF.

This clonotype was picked up a small number of times. Germline is not matched at one junction end, which may reflect a read error. Here the CDR3 reads CAGSLASLHEQYF. CDR3 bases: TGTGCCGGCAGTTTGGCGTCCCTACACGAGCAGTACTTC. The V gene is TRBV28, the J gene TRBJ2-5; D gene unclear. Gene TRBJ2-7 matches the end of the DNA better, so the J call may be wrong. The CDR3 is 13 residues long. Germline CDR1 reads MDHEN; CDR2 reads SYDVKM.

The J gene is TRBJ2-5, the V gene TRBV6-2 or TRBV6-3, with TRBD2 identical over 8 bases. The CDR3 sequence is 16 residues long. With V trimmed by 6 bases and J by 11 bases, 20 bases remained unmatched. Germline V CDR1 and CDR2: MNHEY, SVGEGT. Here the CDR3 DNA reads TGTGCCAGCAGAAGAGGAACTAGCGGCCTTCATTCTGAGCAGTACTTC. It translates to CASRRGTSGLHSEQYF.

About this clonotype itself: A much more abundant neighbour one base away suggests this may be a read error. The chain has TRBV20-1 and TRBJ2-1, with 9 positions matching TRBD2. Germline values: CDR1 DFQATT, CDR2 SNEGSKA (reference sequence). This CDR3 spans 18 amino acids. V lost 5 bases to trimming and J lost 3 bases; unmatched junction nucleotides: 17. DNA for the CDR3: TGCAGTGCTCGCCCTCCTGGCGGGGGGGCCCCTCGCTACAATGAGCAGTTCTTC. It translates to CSARPPGGGAPRYNEQFF.

This clonotype was seen ten or more times. The rearrangement uses TRBV11-2 and TRBJ2-1, with 9 bases matching TRBD1. V lost 2 bases, J lost 6 bases, and 11 bases stayed unmatched. This CDR3 has 17 residues. Per germline, CDR1 SGHAT and CDR2 FQNNGV. The CDR3 here is CASSLPRTGATLNEQFF. In nucleotides, the CDR3 is TGTGCCAGCAGCTTACCCCGGACAGGGGCCACCCTCAATGAGCAGTTCTTC. The full variable domain, rest sourced from reference TRBV11-2 and TRBJ2-1, is EAGVAQSPRYKIIEKRQSVAFWCNPISGHATLYWYQQILGQGPKLLIQFQNNGVVDDSQLPKDRFSAERLKGVDSTLKIQPAKLEDSAVYLCASSLPRTGATLNEQFFGPGTRLTVL.

This clonotype has more than one count but fewer than ten. V is TRBV28 and J is TRBJ2-1; D perhaps matches TRBD1 (6 bases). The length of the CDR3 is 15 residues. Germline CDR1 reads MDHEN; CDR2 reads SYDVKM. Trimming cost V 5 bases and J 15 bases, with 26 bases left between them. CDR3 amino acids: CASSDAGLRGPQGFF. The CDR3 DNA is TGTGCCAGCAGTGACGCGGGCCTGAGAGGGCCACAGGGGTTCTTC.

This clonotype came up a few times. This chain uses TRBV6-2 or TRBV6-3 with TRBJ1-1; 10 nucleotides line up with TRBD1. This CDR3 region has 16 residues. Per germline, CDR1 MNHEY and CDR2 SVGEGT. V gave up 7 bases and J gave up 1 base; unmatched junction bases: 9. The CDR3 coding sequence is TGTGCCAGCATCCCGGGGGGACAGGGGAGGAACACTGAAGCTTTCTTT. Translation gives CASIPGGQGRNTEAFF.

Only a few counts were recorded for this clonotype. This chain uses TRBV3-1 with TRBJ1-2; D unresolved. This CDR3 region has 14 residues. Germline CDR1 and CDR2: LGHDT and YNNKEL (reference sequence). V lost 3 bases to trimming and J lost 4 bases, with 12 bases between them. The DNA for the CDR3 is TGTGCCAGCAGCCAGATAGACCGTTTCTATGGCTACACCTTC. This encodes CASSQIDRFYGYTF.